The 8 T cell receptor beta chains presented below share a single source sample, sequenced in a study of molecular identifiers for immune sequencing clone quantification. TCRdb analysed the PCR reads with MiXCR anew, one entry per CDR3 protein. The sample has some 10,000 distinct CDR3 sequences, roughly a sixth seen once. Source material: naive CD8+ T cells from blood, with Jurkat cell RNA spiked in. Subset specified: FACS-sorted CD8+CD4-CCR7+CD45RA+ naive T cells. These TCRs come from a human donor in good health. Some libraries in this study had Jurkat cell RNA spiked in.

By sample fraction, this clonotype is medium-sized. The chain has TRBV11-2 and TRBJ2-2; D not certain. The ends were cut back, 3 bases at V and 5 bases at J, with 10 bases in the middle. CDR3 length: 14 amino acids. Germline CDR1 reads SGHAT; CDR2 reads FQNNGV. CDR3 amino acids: CASSFESWTGELFF. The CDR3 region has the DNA TGTGCCAGCAGCTTCGAGTCCTGGACCGGGGAGCTGTTTTTT.

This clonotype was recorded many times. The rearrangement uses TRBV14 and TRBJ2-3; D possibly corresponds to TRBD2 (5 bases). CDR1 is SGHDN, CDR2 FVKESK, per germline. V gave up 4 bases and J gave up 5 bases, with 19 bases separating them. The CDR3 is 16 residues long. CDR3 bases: TGTGCCAGCAGCCGGGAACTGGTTAGAGGGATAGATACGCAGTATTTT. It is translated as CASSRELVRGIDTQYF.

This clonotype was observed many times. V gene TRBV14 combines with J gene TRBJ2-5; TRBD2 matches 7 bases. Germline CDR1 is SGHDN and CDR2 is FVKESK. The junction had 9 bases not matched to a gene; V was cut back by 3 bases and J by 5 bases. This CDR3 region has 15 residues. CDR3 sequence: CASSQSRGRGETQYF. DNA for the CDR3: TGTGCCAGCAGCCAGAGCCGCGGGAGAGGGGAGACCCAGTACTTC. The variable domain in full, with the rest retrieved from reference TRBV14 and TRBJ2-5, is EAGVTQFPSHSVIEKGQTVTLRCDPISGHDNLYWYRRVMGKEIKFLLHFVKESKQDESGMPNNRFLAERTGGTYSTLKVQPAELEDSGVYFCASSQSRGRGETQYFGPGTRLLVL.

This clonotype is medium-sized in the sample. This CDR3 reads CATSDSTGKPPNEQFF. The CDR3 coding sequence is TGTGCCACCAGTGATTCGACTGGGAAACCACCCAATGAGCAGTTCTTC. This chain connects TRBV24-1 to TRBJ2-1; D remains unclear. V lost 2 bases and J lost 6, with 16 bases in between. This CDR3 has 16 amino acids. CDR1 KGHDR and CDR2 SFDVKD come from the germline V gene.

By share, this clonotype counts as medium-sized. In nucleotides, the CDR3 is TGCAGCGGCGAGCGGGAGAGCACAGATACGCAGTATTTT. Its protein product is CSGERESTDTQYF. The genes are TRBV29-1 and TRBJ2-3, with 8 bases that match TRBD2. The J segment lost 0 bases and the V segment lost 7 bases, leaving 3 bases of the junction unmatched. Germline CDR1 reads SQVTM; CDR2 reads ANQGSEA. The CDR3 length is 13 residues.

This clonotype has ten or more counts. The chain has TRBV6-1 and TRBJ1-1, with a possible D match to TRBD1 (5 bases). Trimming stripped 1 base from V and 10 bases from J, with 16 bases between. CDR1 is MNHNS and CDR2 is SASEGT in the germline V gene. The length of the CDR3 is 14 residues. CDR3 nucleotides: TGTGCCAGCAGTGAAGGGTCCAGGGACGGAGGAGCTTTCTTT. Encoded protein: CASSEGSRDGGAFF.

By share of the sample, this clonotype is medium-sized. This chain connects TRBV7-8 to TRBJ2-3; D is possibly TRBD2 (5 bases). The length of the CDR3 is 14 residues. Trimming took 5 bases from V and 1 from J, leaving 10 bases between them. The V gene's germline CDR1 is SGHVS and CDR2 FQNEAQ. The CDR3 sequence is CASSVLGGTDTQYF. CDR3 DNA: TGTGCCAGCAGCGTACTAGGAGGCACAGATACGCAGTATTTT.

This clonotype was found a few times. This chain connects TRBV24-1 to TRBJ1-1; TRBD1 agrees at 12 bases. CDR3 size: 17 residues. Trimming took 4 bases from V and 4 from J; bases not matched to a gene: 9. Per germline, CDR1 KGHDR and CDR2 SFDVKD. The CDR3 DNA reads TGTGCCACCAGTGAGACTCCGGGACAGGGGGCGAGCACTGAAGCTTTCTTT. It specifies CATSETPGQGASTEAFF.